This T cell receptor (beta chain) comes out of a study of control samples from healthy donors and cancer patients. Data came from immunoSEQ multiplex PCR; TCRdb stores just in-frame clones and leaves some out. The sample holds 90,000 to 110,000 clones; about nine tenths are singletons and the top ten take roughly 4.5%. CDR1 and CDR2 from the germline V gene are MDHEN and SYDVKM. This CDR3 has 15 amino acids. The germline V and J ends were trimmed by 4 bases and 2 bases, with 9 bases remaining between them. Sequenced: blood. The origin of this receptor is a human donor in good health. The donor label of this sample is uncertain. V gene TRBV28 combines with J gene TRBJ1-6, with a weak D call TRBD1 (6 bases). DNA of the CDR3: TGTGCCAGCAGTTCTGGGGGCACCTATAATTCACCCCTCCACTTT. It translates to CASSSGGTYNSPLHF.